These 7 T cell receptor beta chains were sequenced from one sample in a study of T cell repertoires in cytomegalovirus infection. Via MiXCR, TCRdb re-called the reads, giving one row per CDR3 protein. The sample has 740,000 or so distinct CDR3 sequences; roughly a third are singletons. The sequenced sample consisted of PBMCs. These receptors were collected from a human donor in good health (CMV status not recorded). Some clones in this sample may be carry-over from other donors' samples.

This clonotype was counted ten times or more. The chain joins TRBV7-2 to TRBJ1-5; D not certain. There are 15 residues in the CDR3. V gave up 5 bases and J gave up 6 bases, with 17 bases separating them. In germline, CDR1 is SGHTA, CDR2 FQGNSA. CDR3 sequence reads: CASSPNSGRSQPQHF. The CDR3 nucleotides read TGTGCCAGCAGCCCTAACAGCGGCAGGAGTCAGCCCCAGCATTTT.

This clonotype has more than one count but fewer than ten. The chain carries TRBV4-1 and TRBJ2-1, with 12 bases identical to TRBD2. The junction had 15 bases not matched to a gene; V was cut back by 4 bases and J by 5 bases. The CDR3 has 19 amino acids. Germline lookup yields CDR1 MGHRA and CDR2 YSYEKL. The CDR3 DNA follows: TGCGCCAGCAGCCTTTCGGTTCTAGCGGGGGGGCAGGAAGACAATGAGCAGTTCTTC. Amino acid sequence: CASSLSVLAGGQEDNEQFF.

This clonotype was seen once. The CDR3 region is CATSRDLGGSRNEQYF. The CDR3 DNA reads TGTGCCACCAGCAGAGACCTGGGCGGGAGTAGGAACGAGCAGTACTTC. The rearrangement joins TRBV15 to TRBJ2-7, with 7 nucleotides matching TRBD2. With V trimmed by 0 bases and J by 5 bases, 10 bases remained unmatched. This CDR3 has 16 residues. Germline lookup yields CDR1 LNHNV and CDR2 YYDKDF (reference sequence).

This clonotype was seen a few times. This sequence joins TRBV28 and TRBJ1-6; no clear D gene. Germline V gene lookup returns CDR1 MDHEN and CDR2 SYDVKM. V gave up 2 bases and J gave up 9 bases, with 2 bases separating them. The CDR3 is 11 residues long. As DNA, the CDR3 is TGTGCCAGCAGTTTAATTTCACCCCTCCACTTT. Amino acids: CASSLISPLHF.

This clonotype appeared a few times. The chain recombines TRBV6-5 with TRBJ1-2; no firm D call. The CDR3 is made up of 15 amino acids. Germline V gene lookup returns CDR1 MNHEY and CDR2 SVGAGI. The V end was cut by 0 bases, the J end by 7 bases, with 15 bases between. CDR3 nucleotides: TGTGCCAGCAGTTACTCGATTGACGGGAAGGGTGGCTACACCTTC. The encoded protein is CASSYSIDGKGGYTF.

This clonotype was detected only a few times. In nucleotides, the CDR3 is TGTGCCAGCAGCTTACCGCAGGGGAAAGAGACCCAGTACTTC. This encodes CASSLPQGKETQYF. The genes are TRBV7-9 and TRBJ2-5; D is perhaps TRBD1 (6 bases). V dropped 2 bases and J dropped 3 bases, with 10 bases sitting between them. This CDR3 is 14 amino acids long. In germline, CDR1 is SEHNR, CDR2 FQNEAQ (reference sequence).

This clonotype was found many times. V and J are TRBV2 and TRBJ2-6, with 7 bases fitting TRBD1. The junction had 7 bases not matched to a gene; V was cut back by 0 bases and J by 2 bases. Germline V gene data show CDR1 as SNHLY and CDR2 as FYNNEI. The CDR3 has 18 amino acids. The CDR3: CASSEALLGTAGANVLTF. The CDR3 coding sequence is TGTGCCAGCAGTGAAGCGCTTCTTGGGACAGCTGGGGCCAACGTCCTGACTTTC.